The 30 T cell receptor beta chains below all came from one sample that was sequenced in a study of Graves' ophthalmopathy and Graves' hyperthyroidism. RNA served as the template for amplifying TCR beta CDR3 regions. RT-PCR with HTBI primers came first, then second-round multiplex PCR. Each CDR3 protein is one row after TCRdb ran MiXCR on the multiplex PCR reads. The profile shows over a million distinct CDR3 sequences, about 38% of them singletons. The sample comprised peripheral blood or thyroid tissue (not recorded which). These receptors were taken from an adult man with Graves' hyperthyroidism.

This clonotype was found a few times. J is TRBJ1-2 and V is TRBV4-1; D gene ambiguous. The germline gives CDR1 MGHRA, CDR2 YSYEKL. This CDR3 spans 15 amino acids. Between the trimmed V and J ends, which lost 1 base and 6 bases, there was a span of 15 bases. DNA for the CDR3: TGCGCCAGCAGCCAAGGGGGAGGGTTTGGGGATGGCTACACCTTC. Amino acid sequence: CASSQGGGFGDGYTF.

Only one count was recorded for this clonotype. The junction and the germline gene differ at one end; a read error may be behind it. The chain employs TRBV7-8 and TRBJ2-2, with D tentatively TRBD1 (5 bases). The CDR3 runs to 16 residues. CDR1 is SGHVS, CDR2 FQNEAQ, per germline. CDR3 sequence reads: CASSLRRQQNTGELFF. CDR3 DNA: TGTGCCAGCAGCTTACGTAGACAGCAGAACACTGGGGAGCTGTTTTTT.

The chain links TRBV25-1 to TRBJ1-2, with TRBD1 matching 8 bases. The V segment lost 6 bases and the J segment 8 bases; nucleotides outside the gene matches: 11. Germline CDR1 MGHDK, CDR2 SYGVNS. The CDR3 spans 14 residues. In DNA form, the CDR3 reads TGTGCCAGCAGAGCCGTCGACAGGGGAGTCGGCTACACCTTC. It yields the protein CASRAVDRGVGYTF.

The chain links TRBV5-1 to TRBJ1-1; the D gene is possibly TRBD1 (5 bases). The V end was cut by 4 bases, the J end by 3 bases, with 16 bases between. In germline, CDR1 is SGHRS, CDR2 YFSETQ. The CDR3 contains 15 residues. CDR3 nucleotides: TGCGCCAGCAGCCAAGATCGGTTGGGGGACACTGAAGCTTTCTTT. Protein product: CASSQDRLGDTEAFF.

This clonotype came up many times. The J gene is TRBJ2-2, the V gene TRBV7-2; the match to TRBD1 covers 8 bases. Looked up from germline, CDR1 is SGHTA and CDR2 is FQGNSA. After removal of 0 bases from V and 1 base from J, the junction contained 10 bases not matched to a gene. CDR3 length: 19 amino acids. The CDR3 DNA follows: TGTGCCAGCAGCTTAGCGGGGTTCAGGGGGCCGAAGAACACCGGGGAGCTGTTTTTT. This encodes CASSLAGFRGPKNTGELFF.

The chain has TRBV11-2 and TRBJ1-4, with a tentative D call TRBD1 (5 bases). Looked up from germline, CDR1 is SGHAT and CDR2 is FQNNGV. The CDR3 extends over 15 amino acids. V lost 0 bases to trimming and J lost 1 base, with 6 bases between them. In DNA form, the CDR3 reads TGTGCCAGCAGCTTAGATCAGGGAACTAATGAAAAACTGTTTTTT. Encoded protein: CASSLDQGTNEKLFF.

In this sample, this clonotype turned up many times. This chain joins TRBV5-6 and TRBJ1-6, with TRBD1 matching 8 bases. Per germline, CDR1 SGHDT and CDR2 YYEEEE. CDR3 length: 15 residues. The V and J ends lost 0 bases and 9 bases, in that order; junction bases with no gene match: 5. Here the CDR3 reads CASSLGQGAISPLHF. The DNA for the CDR3 is TGTGCCAGCAGCTTGGGGCAGGGGGCGATTTCACCCCTCCACTTT.

The chain is built from TRBV29-1 and TRBJ2-7; D may be TRBD1 (6 bases). V was pared by 4 bases and J by 6 bases, with 19 bases between. The CDR3 has 14 amino acids. Germline assignment: CDR1 SQVTM and CDR2 ANQGSEA. CDR3 region: CSVGQDVLDSEQYF. The CDR3 nucleotides are TGCAGCGTTGGACAGGACGTACTGGACAGCGAGCAGTACTTC.

This clonotype was counted only a few times. The chain links TRBV12-3 or TRBV12-4 to TRBJ2-7; tentative D call: TRBD2 (6 bases). This CDR3 is 15 amino acids long. Trimming removed 3 bases from V and 4 bases from J, with 16 bases in between. CDR3 region: CASSLLRESQYEQYF. In nucleotides, the CDR3 is TGTGCCAGCAGTTTGTTACGGGAGTCTCAATACGAGCAGTACTTC.

There are many counts of this clonotype. The CDR3 DNA reads TGTGCCAGCAGCTTAGCAGGGACGATGGAGACCCAGTACTTC. Protein product: CASSLAGTMETQYF. The chain combines TRBV7-6 with TRBJ2-5, with D perhaps given as TRBD1 or TRBD2 (5 bases each). CDR1 is SGHVS, CDR2 FNYEAQ, per germline. The V end was cut by 0 bases, the J end by 5 bases, with 10 bases between. The CDR3 spans 14 residues. Complete variable domain (other parts from reference TRBV7-6 and TRBJ2-5): GAGVSQSPRYKVTKRGQDVALRCDPISGHVSLYWYRQALGQGPEFLTYFNYEAQQDKSGLPNDRFSAERPEGSISTLTIQRTEQRDSAMYRCASSLAGTMETQYFGPGTRLLVL.

This chain joins TRBV28 and TRBJ1-2, with a weak D call TRBD1 (5 bases). Germline loops: CDR1 MDHEN, CDR2 SYDVKM. This CDR3 contains 14 residues. V was shortened by 2 bases and J by 8 bases, with 15 bases between the two germline ends. The DNA for the CDR3 is TGTGCCAGCAGTTTAGTAGGGGCGGCAGGCGGCTACACCTTC. Translation: CASSLVGAAGGYTF.

DNA of the CDR3: TGTGCCAGCAGCTTGCAGGGTCGGGCTTTAGCTGGGGCCAACGTCCTGACTTTC. Translation: CASSLQGRALAGANVLTF. The chain recombines TRBV7-9 with TRBJ2-6, with D maybe TRBD1 (5 bases). Germline V gene lookup returns CDR1 SEHNR and CDR2 FQNEAQ (reference sequence). CDR3 length equals 18 residues. Trimming shortened V by 3 bases and J by 2 bases, and 17 bases separated the two germline ends.

The chain combines TRBV28 with TRBJ2-7; 9 positions match TRBD2. This CDR3 is 14 amino acids long. Losses at the gene ends were 2 bases for V and 2 bases for J; bases not matched to a gene: 1. Germline values: CDR1 MDHEN, CDR2 SYDVKM. The CDR3 is CASSLPSGAYEQYF. CDR3 bases: TGTGCCAGCAGTTTACCTAGCGGGGCCTACGAGCAGTACTTC.

This clonotype has a count of ten or more. The chain combines TRBV24-1 with TRBJ1-2; D ambiguous. CDR1 KGHDR and CDR2 SFDVKD come from the germline V gene. This CDR3 has 14 amino acids. Trimming cost V 3 bases and J 2 bases, with 9 bases left between them. In DNA, the CDR3 is TGTGCCACCAGTGATGGTGGCCGGAACTATGGCTACACCTTC. It specifies CATSDGGRNYGYTF.

The chain has TRBV10-3 and TRBJ1-4, with D perhaps matching TRBD1 (5 bases). Trimming stripped 9 bases from V and 8 bases from J, with 10 bases between. Germline V gene sequence: CDR1 ENHRY, CDR2 SYGVKD. The CDR3 totals 11 residues. CDR3 bases: TGTGCCATTGGGGCCGGAGAAAAACTGTTTTTT. As protein: CAIGAGEKLFF.

As for this clonotype: The junction shows a germline mismatch at one end, possibly a read error. The genes are TRBV2 and TRBJ1-2; D gene uncertain. CDR1 SNHLY and CDR2 FYNNEI come from the germline V gene. The CDR3 is made up of 12 amino acids. CDR3 bases: TGTACCAGCAGTGTTACTGTGTCTGGCTACACCTTC. Its translation: CTSSVTVSGYTF.

The J gene is TRBJ2-2, the V gene TRBV20-1; TRBD2 agrees at 10 bases. The V gene end was trimmed by 6 bases and the J gene end by 3 bases; junction bases not matched to a gene: 4. The CDR3 covers 14 residues. Germline V lookup: CDR1 DFQATT, CDR2 SNEGSKA (reference sequence). The CDR3 bases are TGCAGTGCGTGGGGACTAGCGTACACCGGGGAGCTGTTTTTT. Translated: CSAWGLAYTGELFF.

The chain couples TRBV7-9 to TRBJ1-1; D ambiguous. V was shortened by 2 bases and J by 3 bases, with 22 bases between the two germline ends. CDR3 length: 18 amino acids. Germline V CDR1 and CDR2: SEHNR, FQNEAQ (reference sequence). This chain's CDR3 is CASSLSMRSVTTYTEAFF. For the CDR3, the DNA is TGTGCCAGCAGCTTAAGTATGCGATCGGTCACTACTTACACTGAAGCTTTCTTT. Drawing the rest from reference TRBV7-9 and TRBJ1-1, the complete variable domain is DTGVSQNPRHKITKRGQNVTFRCDPISEHNRLYWYRQTLGQGPEFLTYFQNEAQLEKSRLLSDRFSAERPKGSFSTLEIQRTEQGDSAMYLCASSLSMRSVTTYTEAFFGQGTRLTVV.

The chain links TRBV24-1 to TRBJ1-5; the D is unclear. The CDR3 length is 15 residues. Germline loops: CDR1 KGHDR, CDR2 SFDVKD. V was shortened by 3 bases and J by 0 bases, with 8 bases between the two germline ends. The CDR3 nucleotides read TGTGCCACCAGTGATACGGGAGATAGCAATCAGCCCCAGCATTTT. Translating gives CATSDTGDSNQPQHF.

The rearrangement links TRBV11-1 to TRBJ1-6; D not certain. V lost 1 base to trimming and J lost 5 bases, with 12 bases between them. This CDR3 region has 16 residues. Germline lookup yields CDR1 SGHAT and CDR2 FQDESV (reference sequence). CDR3 sequence (DNA): TGTGCCAGCAGCTTAGGAATGGACCCCAATAATTCACCCCTCCACTTT. Translation: CASSLGMDPNNSPLHF. Complete variable domain (other parts from reference TRBV11-1 and TRBJ1-6): EAEVAQSPRYKITEKSQAVAFWCDPISGHATLYWYRQILGQGPELLVQFQDESVVDDSQLPKDRFSAERLKGVDSTLKIQPAELGDSAMYLCASSLGMDPNNSPLHFGNGTRLTVT.

This clonotype was seen a handful of times. The chain uses TRBV5-1 and TRBJ2-5; tentative D call: TRBD1 (6 bases). Germline lookup yields CDR1 SGHRS and CDR2 YFSETQ. CDR3 length equals 12 residues. The V end was cut by 7 bases, the J end by 3 bases, with 10 bases between. The CDR3 sequence: CASGQQEETQYF. In DNA form, the CDR3 reads TGCGCCAGCGGACAGCAAGAAGAGACCCAGTACTTC.

Many counts were recorded for this clonotype. CDR3 loop: CASSTRGQGSYGYTF. CDR3 DNA: TGTGCCAGCAGTACTAGGGGACAGGGGAGCTATGGCTACACCTTC. The chain uses TRBV12-3 or TRBV12-4 and TRBJ1-2; 10 positions match TRBD1. The J segment lost 4 bases and the V segment lost 5 bases, leaving 7 bases of the junction unmatched. The CDR3 is made up of 15 amino acids.

In this sample, this clonotype turned up a few times. The chain has TRBV6-5 and TRBJ1-5; D is uncertain. Between the trimmed V and J ends, which lost 5 bases and 7 bases, there was a span of 12 bases. The CDR3 covers 13 residues. The germline V gene encodes CDR1 MNHEY and CDR2 SVGAGI. CDR3 DNA: TGTGCCAGCAGTCCCTCCGTTGGACAGCCCCAGCATTTT. It codes for CASSPSVGQPQHF.

This clonotype came up a few times. This chain connects TRBV5-1 to TRBJ2-7, with a possible D match to TRBD2 (5 bases). The V gene's germline CDR1 is SGHRS and CDR2 YFSETQ. V gave up 0 bases and J gave up 5 bases, with 15 bases separating them. This CDR3 has 15 amino acids. Here the CDR3 DNA reads TGCGCCAGCAGCTTGGAGGTCGGGGAGCTCAACGAGCAGTACTTC. Its protein is CASSLEVGELNEQYF.

This clonotype has ten or more counts. This chain joins TRBV4-1 and TRBJ2-5; 7 positions agree with TRBD2. The CDR3 has 15 amino acids. Germline V CDR1 and CDR2: MGHRA, YSYEKL. J was trimmed by 6 bases and V by 4 bases; bases with no gene match: 11. The CDR3 sequence: CASSLREEGLKTQYF. In DNA form, the CDR3 reads TGCGCCAGCAGCCTCCGGGAGGAGGGATTGAAGACCCAGTACTTC.

This clonotype was found many times. The junction differs from germline at one of its ends, possibly a read error. The rearrangement uses TRBV6-6 and TRBJ1-5; D is unclear. Germline lookup yields CDR1 MNHNY and CDR2 SVGAGI (reference sequence). The CDR3 spans 14 residues. CDR3 DNA sequence: TGTGCCAGCGGCCCTTTAGAGGCGGATCAGGCCCAGCATTTT. Translation gives CASGPLEADQAQHF.

The CDR3 DNA sequence: TGCGCCAGCAGCTCGGGTGAAAGGGGACAGGGGGATCGTACTGAAGCTTTCTTT. Translation gives CASSSGERGQGDRTEAFF. V gene TRBV5-1 combines with J gene TRBJ1-1; 11 bases line up with TRBD1. The CDR3 sequence is 18 residues long. Losses at the gene ends were 3 bases for V and 5 bases for J; bases not matched to a gene: 15. The germline V gene has CDR1 SGHRS and CDR2 YFSETQ.

The CDR3 DNA reads as TGTGCCACCAGCAGTCCCCGGTGGACAACCTATAATTCACCCCTCCACTTT. As protein: CATSSPRWTTYNSPLHF. V gene TRBV15 combines with J gene TRBJ1-6; the D gene is possibly TRBD1 (5 bases). From germline, CDR1 is LNHNV and CDR2 YYDKDF (reference sequence). This CDR3 contains 17 residues. V was clipped by 3 bases and J by 2 bases, with 14 bases between them.

This chain uses TRBV12-3 or TRBV12-4 with TRBJ2-3; D is uncertain. V was cut by 4 bases and J by 1 base, with 9 bases left in between. The CDR3 contains 14 residues. CDR3 DNA: TGTGCCAGCAGTTATAGAAGCGGCACAGATACGCAGTATTTT. It codes for CASSYRSGTDTQYF.

This clonotype was found many times. V gene TRBV9 combines with J gene TRBJ2-6, with a possible D match to TRBD1 (5 bases). V lost 3 bases, J lost 4 bases, and 20 bases lay in between. The germline gives CDR1 SGDLS, CDR2 YYNGEE. The length of the CDR3 is 18 residues. DNA for the CDR3: TGTGCCAGCAGCGCCCCCCGCGGTGGGGCGTTAGGGGCCAACGTCCTGACTTTC. Translating it yields CASSAPRGGALGANVLTF.